This TCR beta chain stems from a study of shared clonotypes between healthy human individuals. The authors loaded 200 ng DNA, 28,000 or so T cell genomes, into sorted-subset replicate PCRs. Assay: immunoSEQ multiplex PCR; the TCRdb copy retains only in-frame clones and omits some. Of about 2 million clones in the sample, just under 95% were seen once. Naive CD8 isolation took CD45RO-negative cells positively selected for CCR7 and excluded terminally differentiated effector memory CD45RA+ cells. The TCR comes from a man younger than 30 in good health. Sample: naive CD8+ T cells sorted from blood.

CDR3 amino acids: CASSEARVVGQPQHF. The CDR3 DNA reads as TGTGCCAGCAGTGAAGCGCGGGTCGTTGGTCAGCCCCAGCATTTT. This sequence joins TRBV6-1 and TRBJ1-5; D ambiguous. V lost 0 bases and J lost 6, with 12 bases in between. CDR1 is MNHNS, CDR2 SASEGT, per germline. The CDR3 runs to 15 residues.